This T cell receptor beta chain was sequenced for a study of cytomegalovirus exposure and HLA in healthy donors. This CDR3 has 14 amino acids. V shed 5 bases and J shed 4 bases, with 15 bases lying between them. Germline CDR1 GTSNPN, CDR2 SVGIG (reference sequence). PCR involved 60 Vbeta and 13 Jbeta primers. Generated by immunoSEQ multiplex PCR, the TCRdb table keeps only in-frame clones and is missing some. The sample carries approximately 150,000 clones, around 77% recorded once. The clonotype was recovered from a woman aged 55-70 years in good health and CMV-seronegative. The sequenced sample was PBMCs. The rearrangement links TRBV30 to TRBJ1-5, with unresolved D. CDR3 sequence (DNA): TGTGCCTGGGGAGACACCGGAGGAAATCAGCCCCAGCATTTT. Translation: CAWGDTGGNQPQHF.